This T cell receptor (beta chain) was captured in a study of T cell responses to AZD1222 COVID-19 vaccine. As for the study in general: Recipients boosted at about 4 weeks or about 12 weeks are pooled. Study results and limitations: Vaccine-associated CD4 TCRs ranged over spike, dominating at 160-218 and 743-854. Within unmutated variant regions lay the reported targets of nearly half of spike-specific TCRs. Baseline testing showed seropositivity in only 5 or 6 AZD1222 recipients.

Clones were sequenced by immunoSEQ multiplex PCR, and TCRdb holds only the in-frame ones, with some missing. The sample consists of roughly 150,000 clones, about 91% of them appearing once. V lost 5 bases and J lost 2, with 11 bases in between. The germline gives CDR1 PRHDT, CDR2 FYEKMQ (reference sequence). The CDR3 consists of 14 residues. A note on this clone: The antigen is not known.

This chain connects TRBV13 to TRBJ2-3; D is undetermined. The sequence was obtained from an adult in good health. Sequencing was performed on peripheral blood, taken on day 0 of AZD1222 vaccination. The CDR3 DNA reads as TGTGCCAGCAGCCCAAGGAGTTTCACAGATACGCAGTATTTT. Amino acid sequence: CASSPRSFTDTQYF.